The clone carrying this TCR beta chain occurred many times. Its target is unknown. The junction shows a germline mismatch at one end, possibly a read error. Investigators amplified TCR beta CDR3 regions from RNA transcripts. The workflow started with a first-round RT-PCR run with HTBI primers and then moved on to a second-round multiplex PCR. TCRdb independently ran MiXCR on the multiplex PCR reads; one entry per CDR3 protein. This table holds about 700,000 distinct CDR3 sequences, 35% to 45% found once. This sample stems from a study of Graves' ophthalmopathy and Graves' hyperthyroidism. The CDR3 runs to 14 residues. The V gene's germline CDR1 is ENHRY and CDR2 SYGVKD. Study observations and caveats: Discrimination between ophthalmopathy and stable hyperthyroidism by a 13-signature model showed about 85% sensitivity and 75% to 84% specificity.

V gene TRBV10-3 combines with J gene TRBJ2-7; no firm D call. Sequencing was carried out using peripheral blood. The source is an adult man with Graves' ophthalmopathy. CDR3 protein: CASSYQGRSYEQYF. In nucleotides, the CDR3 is TGTGCCAGCAGTTACCAAGGACGAAGCTACGAGCAGTACTTC.